This entry features one T cell receptor (beta chain) sequence. What it recognizes is unknown. This sample is part of a study of CXCR3-negative and CXCR3-positive naive CD8 T cells. Study results and limitations: The study found comparably high diversity in both naive subsets and much lower diversity in memory CD8+ cells. The study inferred TCR strength from TRB CDR3 properties and found comparable surface CD5 between naive subsets. CXCR3-negative naive cells had less hydrophobic TRB CDR3s than did CXCR3-positive naive cells.

TRB cDNA libraries were made by UMI-labeled 5' RACE. From the 5' RACE reads, TCRdb lists one entry per CDR3 protein and no DNA. Its clone listing holds roughly 93,000 distinct CDR3 sequences. The CDR3 sequence is 15 residues long. The sample was naive CXCR3+ CD8+ T cells from blood. This sample's subset: CD45RO-CCR7+CD27+CD95- naive CD8+ T cells expressing CXCR3 (TNR3+). This chain uses TRBV12-3 or TRBV12-4 with TRBJ2-1; TCRdb's assignment of TRBD1 cannot be checked, as there is no DNA. The sequence came from a human donor in good health. Some clones in this sample may be carry-over from other donors' samples. CDR3 loop: CASSFSGGAYNEQFF.